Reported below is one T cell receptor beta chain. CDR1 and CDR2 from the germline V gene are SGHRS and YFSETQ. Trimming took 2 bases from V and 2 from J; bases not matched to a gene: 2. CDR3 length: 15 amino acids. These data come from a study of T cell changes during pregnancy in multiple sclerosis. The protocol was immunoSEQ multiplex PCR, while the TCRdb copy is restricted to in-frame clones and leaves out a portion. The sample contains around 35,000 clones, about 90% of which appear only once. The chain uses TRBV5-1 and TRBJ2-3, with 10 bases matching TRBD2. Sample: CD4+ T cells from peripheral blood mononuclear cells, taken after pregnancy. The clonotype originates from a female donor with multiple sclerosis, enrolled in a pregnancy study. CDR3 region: CASSLSGRDTDTQYF. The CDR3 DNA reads TGCGCCAGCAGCTTAAGCGGGAGGGACACAGATACGCAGTATTTT.